Below, 16 T cell receptor beta chains from the same sample are listed, as sequenced in a study of blood T cell repertoires in COVID-19. This table comes from immunoSEQ multiplex PCR, and its TCRdb copy is limited to in-frame clones, with some not included. The table records some 200,000 clones, just over 85% of them present only once. Specimen: peripheral blood. The source is a man in his late teens or twenties with active or convalescent COVID-19.

The chain links TRBV5-1 to TRBJ1-3; 7 nucleotides agree with TRBD1. Trimming took 3 bases from V and 0 from J; bases not matched to a gene: 6. CDR1 is SGHRS, CDR2 YFSETQ, per germline. The CDR3 totals 16 residues. CDR3 in DNA: TGCGCCAGCAGCTGGCGGGACAGCGGCTCTGGAAACACCATATATTTT. Translating gives CASSWRDSGSGNTIYF.

This chain joins TRBV5-1 and TRBJ2-7, with D perhaps matching TRBD1 (6 bases). The V and J ends lost 5 bases and 1 base respectively, with 13 bases between them. The CDR3 is 14 residues long. In germline, CDR1 is SGHRS, CDR2 YFSETQ. CDR3 coding DNA: TGCGCCAGCAGTGGGTCCCAGGGGTCCTACGAGCAGTACTTC. Protein: CASSGSQGSYEQYF.

The gene calls are TRBV24-1 and TRBJ2-3, with a tentative D call TRBD2 (5 bases). V lost 1 base, J lost 1 base, and 17 bases lay in between. This CDR3 comprises 18 residues. Germline CDR1 and CDR2: KGHDR and SFDVKD. CDR3 loop: CATSDFRQAGRGTDTQYF. The CDR3 DNA follows: TGTGCCACCAGTGATTTTAGGCAGGCGGGCCGGGGCACAGATACGCAGTATTTT.

This clone was recorded once. The chain employs TRBV7-2 and TRBJ1-4, with D possibly matching TRBD1 (5 bases). The CDR3 loop spans 13 amino acids. In germline, CDR1 is SGHTA, CDR2 FQGNSA. Trimming cost V 5 bases and J 6 bases, with 10 bases left between them. CDR3 bases: TGTGCCAGCAGCCTAGGCAGGGATGAAAAACTGTTTTTT. Residues: CASSLGRDEKLFF.

The chain uses TRBV27 and TRBJ2-5, with a weak D call TRBD1 (6 bases). This CDR3 is 13 amino acids long. Looked up from germline, CDR1 is MNHEY and CDR2 is SMNVEV (reference sequence). Trimming removed 5 bases from V and 5 bases from J, with 12 bases in between. The CDR3, as DNA: TGTGCCAGCAGTAGGCGACAGGTGGAGACCCAGTACTTC. It yields the protein CASSRRQVETQYF.

The CDR3 DNA reads as TGTGCCAGCACCTTACAGCAAAATGAAAAACTGTTTTTT. Translation: CASTLQQNEKLFF. The V call is TRBV6-5, the J call TRBJ1-4; no clear D gene. The CDR3 consists of 13 residues. The V gene's germline CDR1 is MNHEY and CDR2 SVGAGI. V was trimmed by 7 bases and J by 5 bases, leaving 11 bases between them.

The chain employs TRBV25-1 and TRBJ1-3; the D gene is possibly TRBD1 (6 bases). Germline assignment: CDR1 MGHDK and CDR2 SYGVNS. Trimming cost V 3 bases and J 4 bases, with 13 bases left between them. CDR3 size: 15 residues. The CDR3 sequence: CASSDRTVRGNTIYF. The CDR3 DNA follows: TGTGCCAGCAGTGATAGGACAGTCAGAGGAAACACCATATATTTT. The complete variable domain, with remaining parts taken from reference TRBV25-1 and TRBJ1-3, reads EADIYQTPRYLVIGTGKKITLECSQTMGHDKMYWYQQDPGMELHLIHYSYGVNSTEKGDLSSESTVSRIRTEHFPLTLESARPSHTSQYLCASSDRTVRGNTIYFGEGSWLTVV.

J is TRBJ2-3 and V is TRBV6-5; possible D gene TRBD1, 5 bases. In germline, CDR1 is MNHEY, CDR2 SVGAGI. The CDR3 extends over 14 amino acids. The germline V and J ends were trimmed by 2 bases and 3 bases, with 9 bases remaining between them. This CDR3 is CASSYRGTTDTQYF. DNA of the CDR3: TGTGCCAGCAGTTACAGGGGAACGACAGATACGCAGTATTTT.

The chain uses TRBV5-1 and TRBJ1-6; 11 bases map to TRBD1. V lost 1 base and J lost 9; bases outside the gene matches: 6. This CDR3 has 16 residues. In germline, CDR1 is SGHRS, CDR2 YFSETQ. The CDR3 DNA reads as TGCGCCAGCAGCTTGTCCGGGACAGGGGGAAGTTCACCCCTCCACTTT. Residues: CASSLSGTGGSSPLHF.

This clone was detected once. This chain uses TRBV9 with TRBJ2-7; 9 bases align to TRBD1. The CDR3 covers 16 residues. The V segment lost 4 bases and the J segment 3 bases; nucleotides outside the gene matches: 11. Germline CDR1 reads SGDLS; CDR2 reads YYNGEE. The CDR3 coding sequence is TGTGCCAGCAGCCTAGGGTGGGGACAGGGCCTCTACGAGCAGTACTTC. It encodes CASSLGWGQGLYEQYF.

The rearrangement joins TRBV5-1 to TRBJ2-1; maybe TRBD2 (6 bases). In germline, CDR1 is SGHRS, CDR2 YFSETQ. V was clipped by 1 base and J by 8 bases, with 13 bases between them. This CDR3 is 14 amino acids long. The CDR3 DNA sequence: TGCGCCAGCAGCTTGAACCCGGGAGCGGATGAGCAGTTCTTC. It encodes CASSLNPGADEQFF. The full variable domain, in which reference TRBV5-1 and TRBJ2-1 provide the parts outside the CDR3, is KAGVTQTPRYLIKTRGQQVTLSCSPISGHRSVSWYQQTPGQGLQFLFEYFSETQRNKGNFPGRFSGRQFSNSRSEMNVSTLELGDSALYLCASSLNPGADEQFFGPGTRLTVL.

The genes are TRBV28 and TRBJ2-5, with TRBD2 identical over 9 bases. The CDR3 is made up of 16 amino acids. Germline-derived CDR1 and CDR2 are MDHEN and SYDVKM. Trimming at V came to 6 bases and at J to 4 bases, leaving 12 bases not matched to a gene. Here the CDR3 DNA reads TGTGCCAGCAGCCCCTATCGTGGTAGCGGGGGAGAGACCCAGTACTTC. It is translated as CASSPYRGSGGETQYF. Using reference TRBV28 and TRBJ2-5 for the parts outside the CDR3, the full variable domain is DVKVTQSSRYLVKRTGEKVFLECVQDMDHENMFWYRQDPGLGLRLIYFSYDVKMKEKGDIPEGYSVSREKKERFSLILESASTNQTSMYLCASSPYRGSGGETQYFGPGTRLLVL.

This chain connects TRBV5-1 to TRBJ2-3; no reliable D call. Germline V lookup: CDR1 SGHRS, CDR2 YFSETQ. V was cut by 0 bases and J by 2 bases, with 4 bases left in between. The CDR3 sequence is 13 residues long. The DNA of the CDR3 is TGCGCCAGCAGCTTGGGGCCCACAGATACGCAGTATTTT. Amino acid sequence: CASSLGPTDTQYF.

CDR3 protein: CASSQTGDSNQPQHF. DNA for the CDR3: TGTGCCAGCAGCCAAACAGGGGATAGCAATCAGCCCCAGCATTTT. The genes are TRBV4-2 and TRBJ1-5; 7 bases align to TRBD1. Germline CDR1 and CDR2: LGHNA and YNFKEQ. V was pared by 2 bases and J by 0 bases, with 1 base of the junction left unmatched. This CDR3 is 15 amino acids long.

The table lists this clone with a count of one. The chain recombines TRBV4-3 with TRBJ2-7; 9 nucleotides line up with TRBD1. This CDR3 region has 16 residues. The J segment lost 4 bases and the V segment lost 0 bases, leaving 7 bases of the junction unmatched. The germline V gene encodes CDR1 LGHNA and CDR2 YSLEER. The CDR3 DNA sequence: TGCGCCAGCAGCCAAGATGGCGGGACAGGGAGTTACGAGCAGTACTTC. It codes for CASSQDGGTGSYEQYF.

Only a few counts were recorded for this clone. The chain combines TRBV19 with TRBJ2-3; D call uncertain. The length of the CDR3 is 13 residues. Germline V gene sequence: CDR1 LNHDA, CDR2 SQIVND (reference sequence). V was trimmed by 5 bases and J by 5 bases, leaving 11 bases between them. The CDR3, as DNA: TGTGCCAGTAGTCTCGGTACCGGAGATACGCAGTATTTT. Translation gives CASSLGTGDTQYF.